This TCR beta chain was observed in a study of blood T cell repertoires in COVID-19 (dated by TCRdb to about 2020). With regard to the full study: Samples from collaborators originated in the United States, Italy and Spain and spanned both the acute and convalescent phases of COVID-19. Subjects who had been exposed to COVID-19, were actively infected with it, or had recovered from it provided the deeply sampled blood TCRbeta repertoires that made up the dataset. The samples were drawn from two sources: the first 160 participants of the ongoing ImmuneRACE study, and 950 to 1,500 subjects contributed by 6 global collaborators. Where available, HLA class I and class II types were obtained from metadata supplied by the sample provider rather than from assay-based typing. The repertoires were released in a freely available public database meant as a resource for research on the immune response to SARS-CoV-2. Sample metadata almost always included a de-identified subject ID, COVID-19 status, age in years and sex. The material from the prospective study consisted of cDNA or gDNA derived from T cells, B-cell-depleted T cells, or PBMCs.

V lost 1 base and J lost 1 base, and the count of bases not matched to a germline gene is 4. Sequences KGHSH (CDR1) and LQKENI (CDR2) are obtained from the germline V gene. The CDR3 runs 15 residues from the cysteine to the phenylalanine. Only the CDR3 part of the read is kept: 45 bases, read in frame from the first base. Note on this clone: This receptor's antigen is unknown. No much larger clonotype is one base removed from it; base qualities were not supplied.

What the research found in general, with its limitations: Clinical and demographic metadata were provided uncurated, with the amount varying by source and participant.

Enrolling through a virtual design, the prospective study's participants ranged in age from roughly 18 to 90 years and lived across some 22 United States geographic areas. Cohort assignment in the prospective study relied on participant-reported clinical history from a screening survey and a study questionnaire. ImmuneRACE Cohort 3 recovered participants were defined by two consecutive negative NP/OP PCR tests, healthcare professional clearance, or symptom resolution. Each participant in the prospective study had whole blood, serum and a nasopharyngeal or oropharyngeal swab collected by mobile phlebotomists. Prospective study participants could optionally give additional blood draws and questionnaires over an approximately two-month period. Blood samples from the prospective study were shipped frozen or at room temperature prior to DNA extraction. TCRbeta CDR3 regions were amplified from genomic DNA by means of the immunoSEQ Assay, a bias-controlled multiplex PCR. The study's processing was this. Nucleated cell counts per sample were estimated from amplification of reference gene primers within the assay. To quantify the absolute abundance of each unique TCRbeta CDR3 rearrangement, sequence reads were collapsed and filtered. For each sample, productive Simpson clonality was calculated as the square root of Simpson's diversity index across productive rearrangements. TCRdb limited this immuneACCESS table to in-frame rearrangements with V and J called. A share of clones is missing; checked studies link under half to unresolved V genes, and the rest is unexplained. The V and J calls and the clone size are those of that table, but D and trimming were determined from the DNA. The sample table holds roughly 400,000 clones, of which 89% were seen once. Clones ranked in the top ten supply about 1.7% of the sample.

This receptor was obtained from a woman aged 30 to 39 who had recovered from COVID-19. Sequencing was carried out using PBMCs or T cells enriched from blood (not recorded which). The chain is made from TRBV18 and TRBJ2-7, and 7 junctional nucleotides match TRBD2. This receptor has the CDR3 CASSPQTSVSYEQYF. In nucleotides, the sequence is TGTGCCAGCTCACCACAAACTAGCGTATCCTACGAGCAGTACTTC.